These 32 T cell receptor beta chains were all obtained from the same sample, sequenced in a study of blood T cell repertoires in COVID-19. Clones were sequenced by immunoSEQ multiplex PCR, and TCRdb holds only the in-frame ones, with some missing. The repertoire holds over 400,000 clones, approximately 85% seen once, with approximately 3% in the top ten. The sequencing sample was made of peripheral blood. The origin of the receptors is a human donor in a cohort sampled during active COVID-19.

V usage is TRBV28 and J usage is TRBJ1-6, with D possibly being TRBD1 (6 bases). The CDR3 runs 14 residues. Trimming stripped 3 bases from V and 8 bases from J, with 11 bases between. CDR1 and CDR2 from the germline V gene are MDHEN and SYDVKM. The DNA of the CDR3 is TGTGCCAGCAGTTTCGAGGACAGATATTCACCCCTCCACTTT. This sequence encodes CASSFEDRYSPLHF.

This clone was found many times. CDR3: CASSFLAGHNTGELFF. Written as DNA, the CDR3 is TGTGCCAGCAGCTTTCTAGCGGGACACAACACCGGGGAGCTGTTTTTT. The chain employs TRBV5-8 and TRBJ2-2; 9 bases line up with TRBD2. The CDR3 is 16 amino acids. Unmatched junction bases numbered 4, after V lost 2 bases and J lost 2 bases. CDR1 and CDR2 (germline): SGHTS, YDEGEE.

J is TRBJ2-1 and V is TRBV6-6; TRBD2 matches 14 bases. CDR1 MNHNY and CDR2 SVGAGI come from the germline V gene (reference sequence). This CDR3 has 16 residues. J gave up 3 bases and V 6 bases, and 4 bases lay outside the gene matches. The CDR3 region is CASSGTSGGHYNEQFF. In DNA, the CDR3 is TGTGCCAGCAGCGGGACTAGCGGGGGACACTACAATGAGCAGTTCTTC.

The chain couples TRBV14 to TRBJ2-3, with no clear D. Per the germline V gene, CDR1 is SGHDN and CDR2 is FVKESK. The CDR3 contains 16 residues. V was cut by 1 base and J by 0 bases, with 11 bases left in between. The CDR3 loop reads CASSQGGRASTDTQYF. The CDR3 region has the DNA TGTGCCAGCAGCCAAGGCGGCAGAGCTAGCACAGATACGCAGTATTTT.

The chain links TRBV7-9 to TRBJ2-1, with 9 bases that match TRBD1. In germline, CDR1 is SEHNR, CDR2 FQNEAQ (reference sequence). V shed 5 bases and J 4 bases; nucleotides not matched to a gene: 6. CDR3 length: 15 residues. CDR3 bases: TGTGCCAGCAGCCCGAGACAGGGGGGATACAATGAGCAGTTCTTC. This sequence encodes CASSPRQGGYNEQFF.

The CDR3 DNA follows: TGTGCCAGCTCGCCCGGCAGGACAGTCAGCAATGAGCAGTTCTTC. It is translated as CASSPGRTVSNEQFF. The genes are TRBV18 and TRBJ2-1; a possible D gene is TRBD1 (6 bases). Per the germline V gene, CDR1 is KGHSH and CDR2 is LQKENI. CDR3 length: 15 amino acids. Trimming shortened V by 6 bases and J by 6 bases, and 18 bases separated the two germline ends. Drawing the rest from reference TRBV18 and TRBJ2-1, the complete variable domain is NAGVMQNPRHLVRRRGQEARLRCSPMKGHSHVYWYRQLPEEGLKFMVYLQKENIIDESGMPKERFSAEFPKEGPSILRIQQVVRGDSAAYFCASSPGRTVSNEQFFGPGTRLTVL.

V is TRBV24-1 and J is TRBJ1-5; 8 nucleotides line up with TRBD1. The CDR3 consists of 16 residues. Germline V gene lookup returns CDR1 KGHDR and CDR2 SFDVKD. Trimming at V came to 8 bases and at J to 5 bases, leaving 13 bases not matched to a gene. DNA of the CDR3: TGTGCCACCACCAGCGAGACAGGGGTTTGGGATCAGCCCCAGCATTTT. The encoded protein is CATTSETGVWDQPQHF.

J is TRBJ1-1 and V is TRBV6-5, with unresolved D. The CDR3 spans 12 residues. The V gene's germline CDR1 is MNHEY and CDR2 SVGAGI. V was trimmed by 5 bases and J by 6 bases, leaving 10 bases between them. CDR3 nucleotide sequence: TGTGCCAGCAGTCTTGGTGGGCCTGAAGCTTTCTTT. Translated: CASSLGGPEAFF.

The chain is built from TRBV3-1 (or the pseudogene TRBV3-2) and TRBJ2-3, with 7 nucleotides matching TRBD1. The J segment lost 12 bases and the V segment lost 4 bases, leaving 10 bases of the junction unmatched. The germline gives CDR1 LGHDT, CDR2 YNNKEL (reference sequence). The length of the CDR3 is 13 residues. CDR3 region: CASSPLQGLDQYF. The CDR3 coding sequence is TGTGCCAGCAGCCCCCTACAGGGGCTTGATCAGTATTTT.

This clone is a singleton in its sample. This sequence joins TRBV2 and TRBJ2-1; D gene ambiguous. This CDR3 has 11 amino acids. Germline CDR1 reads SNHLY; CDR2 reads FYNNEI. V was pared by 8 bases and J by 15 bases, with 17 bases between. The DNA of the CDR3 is TGTGCCAGCGGAAGAGAGCAGAACAGGTTCTTC. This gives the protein CASGREQNRFF.

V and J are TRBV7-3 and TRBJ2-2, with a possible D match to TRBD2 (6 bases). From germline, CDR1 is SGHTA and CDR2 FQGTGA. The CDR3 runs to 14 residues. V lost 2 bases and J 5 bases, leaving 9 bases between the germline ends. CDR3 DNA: TGTGCCAGCAGCTTACACGCGGGAACCGGGGAGCTGTTTTTT. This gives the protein CASSLHAGTGELFF.

The CDR3 nucleotides read TGTGCCAGCAGCTCCCCCCGGGCTAGCGGGATTTGGGACGAGCAGTACTTC. This translates into CASSSPRASGIWDEQYF. The chain joins TRBV4-2 to TRBJ2-7; the match to TRBD2 covers 9 bases. V lost 5 bases and J lost 5; bases outside the gene matches: 16. CDR3 size: 17 residues. CDR1 and CDR2 from the germline V gene are LGHNA and YNFKEQ.

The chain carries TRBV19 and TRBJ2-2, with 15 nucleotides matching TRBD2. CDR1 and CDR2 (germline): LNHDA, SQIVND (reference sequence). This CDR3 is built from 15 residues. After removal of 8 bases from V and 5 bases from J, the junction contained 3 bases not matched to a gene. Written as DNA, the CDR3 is TGTGCCAGTGGGGGACTAGCGGGAGGAACCGGGGAGCTGTTTTTT. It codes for CASGGLAGGTGELFF. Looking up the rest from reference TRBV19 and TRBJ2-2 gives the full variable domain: DGGITQSPKYLFRKEGQNVTLSCEQNLNHDAMYWYRQDPGQGLRLIYYSQIVNDFQKGDIAEGYSVSREKKESFPLTVTSAQKNPTAFYLCASGGLAGGTGELFFGEGSRLTVL.

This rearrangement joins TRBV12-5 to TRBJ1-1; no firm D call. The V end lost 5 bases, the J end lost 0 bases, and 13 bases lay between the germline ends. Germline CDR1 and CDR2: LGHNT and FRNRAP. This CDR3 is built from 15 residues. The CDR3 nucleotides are TGTGCTAGTGGTCTAGACTCCGGGATGAACACTGAAGCTTTCTTT. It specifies CASGLDSGMNTEAFF.

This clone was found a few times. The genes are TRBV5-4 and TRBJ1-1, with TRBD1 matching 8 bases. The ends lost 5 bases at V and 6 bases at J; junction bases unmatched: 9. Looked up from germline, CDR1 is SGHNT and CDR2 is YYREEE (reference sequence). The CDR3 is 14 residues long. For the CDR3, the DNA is TGTGCCAGCAGTTATGGACAGGGAGGTGCTGAAGCTTTCTTT. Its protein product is CASSYGQGGAEAFF.

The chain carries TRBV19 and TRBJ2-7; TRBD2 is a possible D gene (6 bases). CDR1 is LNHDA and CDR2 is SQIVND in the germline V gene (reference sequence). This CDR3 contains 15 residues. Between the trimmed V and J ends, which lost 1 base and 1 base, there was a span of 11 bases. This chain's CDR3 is CASSIGRELSYEQYF. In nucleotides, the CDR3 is TGTGCCAGTAGTATAGGGAGGGAGCTGTCCTACGAGCAGTACTTC.

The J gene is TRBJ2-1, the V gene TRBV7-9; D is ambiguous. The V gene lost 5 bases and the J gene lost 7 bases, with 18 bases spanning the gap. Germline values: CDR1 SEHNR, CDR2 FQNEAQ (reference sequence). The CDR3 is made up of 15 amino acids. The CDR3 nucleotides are TGTGCCAGCAGCGTCCGACAAAACGGCCAGAATGAGCAGTTCTTC. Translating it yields CASSVRQNGQNEQFF.

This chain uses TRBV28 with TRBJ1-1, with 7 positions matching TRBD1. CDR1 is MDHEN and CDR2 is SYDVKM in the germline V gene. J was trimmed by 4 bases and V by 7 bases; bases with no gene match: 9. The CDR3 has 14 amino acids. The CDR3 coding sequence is TGTGCCAGCACCTCAGGGGGGAAGGGCACTGAAGCTTTCTTT. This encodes CASTSGGKGTEAFF.

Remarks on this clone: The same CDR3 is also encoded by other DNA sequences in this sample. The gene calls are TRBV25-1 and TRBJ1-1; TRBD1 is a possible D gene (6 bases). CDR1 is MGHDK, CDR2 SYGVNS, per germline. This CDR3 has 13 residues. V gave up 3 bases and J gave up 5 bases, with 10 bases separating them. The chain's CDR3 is CASSELGGTEAFF. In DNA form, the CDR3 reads TGTGCCAGCAGTGAGTTAGGGGGTACTGAAGCTTTCTTT.

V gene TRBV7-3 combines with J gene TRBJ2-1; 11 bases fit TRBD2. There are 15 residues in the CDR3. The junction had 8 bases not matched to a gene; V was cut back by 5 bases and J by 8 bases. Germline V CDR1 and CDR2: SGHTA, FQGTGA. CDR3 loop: CASSRRLAGTHEQFF. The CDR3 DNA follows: TGTGCCAGCAGCCGCCGACTAGCGGGAACCCATGAGCAGTTCTTC.

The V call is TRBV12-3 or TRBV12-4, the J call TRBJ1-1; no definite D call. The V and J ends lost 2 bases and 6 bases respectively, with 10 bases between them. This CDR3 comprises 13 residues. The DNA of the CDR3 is TGTGCCAGCAGTTTAACCTCAGGCGCTGAAGCTTTCTTT. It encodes CASSLTSGAEAFF.

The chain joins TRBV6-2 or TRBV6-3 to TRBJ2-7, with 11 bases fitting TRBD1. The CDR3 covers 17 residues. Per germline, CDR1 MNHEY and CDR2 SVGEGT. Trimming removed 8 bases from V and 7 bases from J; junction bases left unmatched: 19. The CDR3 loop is CASCLREGQGAVREQYF. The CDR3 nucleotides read TGTGCCAGCTGCCTCCGGGAAGGACAGGGGGCGGTGAGGGAGCAGTACTTC.

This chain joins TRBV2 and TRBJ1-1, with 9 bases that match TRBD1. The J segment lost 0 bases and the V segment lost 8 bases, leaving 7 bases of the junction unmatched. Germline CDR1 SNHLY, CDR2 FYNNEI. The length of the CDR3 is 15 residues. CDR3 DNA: TGTGCCAGCGCAGACAGGGGGAACATGAACACTGAAGCTTTCTTT. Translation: CASADRGNMNTEAFF.

The CDR3 coding sequence is TGTGCCAGCAGTTCCCCTACGCAGGGTAGCTACGAGCAGTACTTC. Translated: CASSSPTQGSYEQYF. V and J are TRBV6-2 or TRBV6-3 and TRBJ2-7; D may be TRBD1 (5 bases). Germline loops: CDR1 MNHEY, CDR2 SVGEGT. The CDR3 is 15 residues long. V shed 4 bases and J shed 3 bases, with 16 bases lying between them.

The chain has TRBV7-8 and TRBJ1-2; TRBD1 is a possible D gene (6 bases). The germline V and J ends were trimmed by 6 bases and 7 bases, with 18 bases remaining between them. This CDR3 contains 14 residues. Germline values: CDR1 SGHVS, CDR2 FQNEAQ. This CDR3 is CASSHILTGFGYTF. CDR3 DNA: TGTGCCAGCAGTCATATTCTTACAGGGTTTGGCTACACCTTC.

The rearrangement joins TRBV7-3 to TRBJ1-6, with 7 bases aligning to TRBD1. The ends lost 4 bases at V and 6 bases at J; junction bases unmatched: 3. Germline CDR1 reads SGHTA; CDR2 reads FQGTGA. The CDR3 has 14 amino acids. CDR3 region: CASSSGTVNSPLHF. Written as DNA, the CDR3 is TGTGCCAGCAGCTCCGGGACAGTTAATTCACCCCTCCACTTT. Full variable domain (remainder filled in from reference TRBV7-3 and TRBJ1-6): GAGVSQTPSNKVTEKGKYVELRCDPISGHTALYWYRQSLGQGPEFLIYFQGTGAADDSGLPNDRFFAVRPEGSVSTLKIQRTERGDSAVYLCASSSGTVNSPLHFGNGTRLTVT.

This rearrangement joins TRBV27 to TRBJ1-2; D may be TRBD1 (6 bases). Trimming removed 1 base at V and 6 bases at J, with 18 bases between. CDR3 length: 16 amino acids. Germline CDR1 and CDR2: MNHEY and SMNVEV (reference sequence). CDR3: CASSLYSRAGVNGYTF. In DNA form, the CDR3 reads TGTGCCAGCAGTTTATACAGCCGGGCAGGGGTTAATGGCTACACCTTC.

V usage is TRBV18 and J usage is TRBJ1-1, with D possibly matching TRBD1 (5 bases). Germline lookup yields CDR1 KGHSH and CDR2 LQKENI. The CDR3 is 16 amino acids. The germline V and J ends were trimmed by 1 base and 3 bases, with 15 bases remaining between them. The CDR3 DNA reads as TGTGCCAGCTCACCACGAATATCAGGGCGAGACACTGAAGCTTTCTTT. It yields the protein CASSPRISGRDTEAFF.

In nucleotides, the CDR3 is TGTGCCAGTAGTAAAGGGAGTAATACCGGGACAGGGACCTACAATGAGCAGTTCTTC. This encodes CASSKGSNTGTGTYNEQFF. This chain uses TRBV19 with TRBJ2-1; 9 bases align to TRBD1. The CDR3 sequence is 19 residues long. Unmatched junction bases numbered 15, after V lost 4 bases and J lost 2 bases. The germline CDR1 and CDR2 sequences are LNHDA and SQIVND (reference sequence).

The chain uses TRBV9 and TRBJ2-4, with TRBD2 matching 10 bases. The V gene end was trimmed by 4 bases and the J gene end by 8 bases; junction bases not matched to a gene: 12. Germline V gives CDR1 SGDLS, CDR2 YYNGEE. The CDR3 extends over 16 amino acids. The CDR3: CASSPWTSGARDIQYF. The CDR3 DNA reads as TGTGCCAGCAGCCCATGGACTAGCGGAGCAAGGGACATTCAGTACTTC.

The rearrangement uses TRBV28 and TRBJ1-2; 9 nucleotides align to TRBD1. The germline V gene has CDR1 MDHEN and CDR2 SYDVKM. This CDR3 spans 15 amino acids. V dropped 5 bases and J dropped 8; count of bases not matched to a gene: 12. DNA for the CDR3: TGTGCCAGCAGTCTCCCCGCGGGACAGGGATTCGGCTACACCTTC. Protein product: CASSLPAGQGFGYTF.

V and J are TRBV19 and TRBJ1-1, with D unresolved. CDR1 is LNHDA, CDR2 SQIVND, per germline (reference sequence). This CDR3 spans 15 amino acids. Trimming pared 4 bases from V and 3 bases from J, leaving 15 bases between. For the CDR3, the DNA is TGTGCCAGTAGTAACAACCTCATCGGGTACACTGAAGCTTTCTTT. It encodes CASSNNLIGYTEAFF.